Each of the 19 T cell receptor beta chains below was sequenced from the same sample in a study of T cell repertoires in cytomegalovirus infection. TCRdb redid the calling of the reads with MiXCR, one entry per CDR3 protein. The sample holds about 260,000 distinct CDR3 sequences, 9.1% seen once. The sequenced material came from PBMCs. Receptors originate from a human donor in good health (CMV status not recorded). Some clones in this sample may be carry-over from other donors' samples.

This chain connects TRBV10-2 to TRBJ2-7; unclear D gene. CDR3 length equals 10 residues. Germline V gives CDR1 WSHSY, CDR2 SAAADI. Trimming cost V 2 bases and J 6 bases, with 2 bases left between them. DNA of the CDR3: TGCGCCAGCAGTGAGCTCGAGCAGTACTTC. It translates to CASSELEQYF.

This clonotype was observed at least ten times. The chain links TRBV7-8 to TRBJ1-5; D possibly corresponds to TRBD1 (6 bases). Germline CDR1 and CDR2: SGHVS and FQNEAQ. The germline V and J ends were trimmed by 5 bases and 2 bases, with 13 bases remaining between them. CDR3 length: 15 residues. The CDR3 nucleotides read TGTGCCAGCAGCCTAAACAGGGTTGGCAATCAGCCCCAGCATTTT. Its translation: CASSLNRVGNQPQHF.

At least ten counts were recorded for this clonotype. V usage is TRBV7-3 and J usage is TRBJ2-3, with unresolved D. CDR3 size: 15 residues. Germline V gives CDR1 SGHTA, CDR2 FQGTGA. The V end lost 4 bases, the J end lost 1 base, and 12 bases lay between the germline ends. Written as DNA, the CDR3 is TGTGCCAGCAGCTCCGGCCCCCCGGGCACAGATACGCAGTATTTT. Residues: CASSSGPPGTDTQYF.

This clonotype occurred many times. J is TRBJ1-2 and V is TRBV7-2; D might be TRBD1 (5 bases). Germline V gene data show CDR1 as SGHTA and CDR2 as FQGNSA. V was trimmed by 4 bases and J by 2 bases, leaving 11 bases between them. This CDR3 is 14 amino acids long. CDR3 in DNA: TGTGCCAGCAGCTCTCGGGGGTTAAACTATGGCTACACCTTC. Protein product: CASSSRGLNYGYTF. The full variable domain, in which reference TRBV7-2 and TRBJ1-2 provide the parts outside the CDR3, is GAGVSQSPSNKVTEKGKDVELRCDPISGHTALYWYRQSLGQGLEFLIYFQGNSAPDKSGLPSDRFSAERTGGSVSTLTIQRTQQEDSAVYLCASSSRGLNYGYTFGSGTRLTVV.

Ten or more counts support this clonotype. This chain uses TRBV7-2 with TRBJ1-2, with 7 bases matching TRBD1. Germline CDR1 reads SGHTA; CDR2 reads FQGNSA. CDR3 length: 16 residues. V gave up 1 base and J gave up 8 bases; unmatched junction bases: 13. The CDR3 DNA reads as TGTGCCAGCAGCTTAGGCATGAGGGGGCTGGTTAACGGCTACACCTTC. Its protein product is CASSLGMRGLVNGYTF.

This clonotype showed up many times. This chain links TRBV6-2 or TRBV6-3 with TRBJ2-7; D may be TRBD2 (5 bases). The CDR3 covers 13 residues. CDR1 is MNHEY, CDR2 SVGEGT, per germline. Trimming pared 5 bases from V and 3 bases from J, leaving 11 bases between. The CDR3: CASSTRLRYEQYF. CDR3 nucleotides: TGTGCCAGCAGTACTCGACTACGCTACGAGCAGTACTTC.

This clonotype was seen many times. CDR3 in amino acids: CASSRFGGEQYF. The CDR3 DNA is TGTGCCAGCAGCCGTTTTGGTGGCGAGCAGTACTTC. The J gene is TRBJ2-7, the V gene TRBV7-2; D is undetermined. The CDR3 has 12 residues. CDR1 is SGHTA, CDR2 FQGNSA, per germline. V was trimmed by 5 bases and J by 6 bases, leaving 11 bases between them.

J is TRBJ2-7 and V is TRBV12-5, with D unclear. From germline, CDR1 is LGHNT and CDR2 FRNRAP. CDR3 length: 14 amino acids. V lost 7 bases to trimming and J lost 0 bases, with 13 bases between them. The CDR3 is CASAALETSYEQYF. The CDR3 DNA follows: TGTGCTAGTGCCGCTCTAGAGACCTCCTACGAGCAGTACTTC.

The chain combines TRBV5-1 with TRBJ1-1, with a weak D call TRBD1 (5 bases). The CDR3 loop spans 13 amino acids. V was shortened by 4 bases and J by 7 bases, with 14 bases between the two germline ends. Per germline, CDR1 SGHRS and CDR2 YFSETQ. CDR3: CASSPGGVYEAFF. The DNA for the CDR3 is TGCGCCAGCAGCCCCGGGGGGGTTTATGAAGCTTTCTTT.

The CDR3 spells CASSPVGTKNEQFF. In DNA, the CDR3 is TGTGCCAGCAGCCCAGTGGGGACTAAAAATGAGCAGTTCTTC. This rearrangement joins TRBV7-2 to TRBJ2-1; TRBD2 aligns across 7 bases. In germline, CDR1 is SGHTA, CDR2 FQGNSA. This CDR3 spans 14 amino acids. V lost 5 bases, J lost 7 bases, and 8 bases stayed unmatched.

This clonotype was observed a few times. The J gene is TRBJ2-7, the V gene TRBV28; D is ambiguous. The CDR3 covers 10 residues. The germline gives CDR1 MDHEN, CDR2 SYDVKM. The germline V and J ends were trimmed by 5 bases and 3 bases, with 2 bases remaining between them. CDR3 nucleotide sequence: TGTGCCAGCAGTGGCTACGAGCAGTACTTC. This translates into CASSGYEQYF.

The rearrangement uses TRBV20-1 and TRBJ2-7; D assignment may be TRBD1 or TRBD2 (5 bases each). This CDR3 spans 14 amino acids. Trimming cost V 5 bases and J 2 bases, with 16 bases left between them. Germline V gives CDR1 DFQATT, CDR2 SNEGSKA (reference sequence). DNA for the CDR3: TGCAGTGCTGCACCGGGACCCCAAACCTACGAGCAGTACTTC. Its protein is CSAAPGPQTYEQYF.

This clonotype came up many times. In DNA, the CDR3 is TGTGCCAGCAGCAAGGGACAGATGAACACTGAAGCTTTCTTT. It is translated as CASSKGQMNTEAFF. The chain has TRBV6-2 or TRBV6-3 and TRBJ1-1; 7 bases align to TRBD1. From germline, CDR1 is MNHEY and CDR2 SVGEGT. J lost 0 bases, V lost 6 bases, and 4 bases had no gene match. The CDR3 extends over 14 amino acids.

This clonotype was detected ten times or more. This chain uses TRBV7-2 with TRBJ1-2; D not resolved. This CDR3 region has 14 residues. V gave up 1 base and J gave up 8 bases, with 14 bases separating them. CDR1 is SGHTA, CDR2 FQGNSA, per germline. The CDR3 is CASSLEPIPGGYTF. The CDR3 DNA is TGTGCCAGCAGCTTAGAACCTATCCCTGGGGGCTACACCTTC. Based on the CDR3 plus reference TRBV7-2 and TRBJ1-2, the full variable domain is GAGVSQSPSNKVTEKGKDVELRCDPISGHTALYWYRQSLGQGLEFLIYFQGNSAPDKSGLPSDRFSAERTGGSVSTLTIQRTQQEDSAVYLCASSLEPIPGGYTFGSGTRLTVV.

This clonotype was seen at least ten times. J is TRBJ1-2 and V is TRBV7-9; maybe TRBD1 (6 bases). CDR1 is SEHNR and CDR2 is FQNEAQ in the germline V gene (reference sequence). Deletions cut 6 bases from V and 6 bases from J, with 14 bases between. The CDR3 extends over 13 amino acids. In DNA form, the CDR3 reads TGTGCCAGCAGTTCACAGGGCAGGGATGGCTACACCTTC. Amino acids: CASSSQGRDGYTF.

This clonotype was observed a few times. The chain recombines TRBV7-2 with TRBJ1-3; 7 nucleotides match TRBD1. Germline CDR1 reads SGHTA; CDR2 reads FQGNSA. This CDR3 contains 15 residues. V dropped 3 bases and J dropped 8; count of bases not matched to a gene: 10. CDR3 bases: TGTGCCAGCAGCTTGGTGACAGGGTTGTGGGACACCATATATTTT. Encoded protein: CASSLVTGLWDTIYF. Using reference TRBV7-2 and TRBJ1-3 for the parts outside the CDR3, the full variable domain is GAGVSQSPSNKVTEKGKDVELRCDPISGHTALYWYRQSLGQGLEFLIYFQGNSAPDKSGLPSDRFSAERTGGSVSTLTIQRTQQEDSAVYLCASSLVTGLWDTIYFGEGSWLTVV.

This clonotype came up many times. The CDR3 DNA reads as TGTGCCAGCAGCAGACAAGACAGGTCCTACAATGAGCAGTTCTTC. This codes for CASSRQDRSYNEQFF. The rearrangement uses TRBV5-4 and TRBJ2-1, with D possibly being TRBD1 (6 bases). V dropped 4 bases and J dropped 1 base, with 12 bases sitting between them. CDR3 length: 15 residues. Germline V gene lookup returns CDR1 SGHNT and CDR2 YYREEE (reference sequence).

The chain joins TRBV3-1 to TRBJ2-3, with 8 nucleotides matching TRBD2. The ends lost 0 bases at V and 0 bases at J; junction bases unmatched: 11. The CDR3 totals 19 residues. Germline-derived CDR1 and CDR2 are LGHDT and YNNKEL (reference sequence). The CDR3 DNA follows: TGTGCCAGCAGCCAAGAGGCCAGCGGGAGATTCAGCAGCACAGATACGCAGTATTTT. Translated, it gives CASSQEASGRFSSTDTQYF.

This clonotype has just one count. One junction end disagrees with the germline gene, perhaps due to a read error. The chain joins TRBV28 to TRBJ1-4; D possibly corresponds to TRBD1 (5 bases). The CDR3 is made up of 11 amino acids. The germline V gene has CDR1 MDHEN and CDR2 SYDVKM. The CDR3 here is CASSLKLRQIF. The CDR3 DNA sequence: TGTGCCAGCAGTTTAAAGTTGAGACAGATTTTT. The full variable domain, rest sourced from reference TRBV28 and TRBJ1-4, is DVKVTQSSRYLVKRTGEKVFLECVQDMDHENMFWYRQDPGLGLRLIYFSYDVKMKEKGDIPEGYSVSREKKERFSLILESASTNQTSMYLCASSLKLRQIFGSGTQLSVL.